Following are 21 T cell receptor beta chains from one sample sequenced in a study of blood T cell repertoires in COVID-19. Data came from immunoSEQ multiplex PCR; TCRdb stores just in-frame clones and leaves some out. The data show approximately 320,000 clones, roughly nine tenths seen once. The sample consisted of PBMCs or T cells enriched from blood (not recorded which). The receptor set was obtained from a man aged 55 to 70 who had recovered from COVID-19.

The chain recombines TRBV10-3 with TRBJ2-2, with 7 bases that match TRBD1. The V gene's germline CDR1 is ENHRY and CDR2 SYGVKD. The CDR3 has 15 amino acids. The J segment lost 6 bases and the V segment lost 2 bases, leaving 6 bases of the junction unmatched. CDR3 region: CAISEGDSYSGELFF. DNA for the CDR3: TGTGCCATCAGTGAGGGGGACAGTTATTCCGGGGAGCTGTTTTTT.

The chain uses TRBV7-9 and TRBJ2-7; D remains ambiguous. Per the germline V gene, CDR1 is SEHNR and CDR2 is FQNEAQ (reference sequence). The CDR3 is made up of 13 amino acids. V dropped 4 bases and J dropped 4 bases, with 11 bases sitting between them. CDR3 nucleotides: TGTGCCAGCAGCTCAAGACTTATGTACGAGCAGTACTTC. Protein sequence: CASSSRLMYEQYF.

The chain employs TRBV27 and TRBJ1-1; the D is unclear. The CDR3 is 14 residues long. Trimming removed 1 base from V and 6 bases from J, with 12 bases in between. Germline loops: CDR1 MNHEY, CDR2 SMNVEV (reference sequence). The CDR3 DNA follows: TGTGCCAGCAGTTTATATGCGGATTTGGCTGAAGCTTTCTTT. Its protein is CASSLYADLAEAFF.

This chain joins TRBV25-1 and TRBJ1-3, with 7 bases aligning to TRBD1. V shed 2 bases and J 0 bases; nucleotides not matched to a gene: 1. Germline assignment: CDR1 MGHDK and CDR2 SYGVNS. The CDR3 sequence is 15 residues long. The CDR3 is CASSEGTVSGNTIYF. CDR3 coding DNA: TGTGCCAGCAGTGAAGGGACAGTCTCTGGAAACACCATATATTTT.

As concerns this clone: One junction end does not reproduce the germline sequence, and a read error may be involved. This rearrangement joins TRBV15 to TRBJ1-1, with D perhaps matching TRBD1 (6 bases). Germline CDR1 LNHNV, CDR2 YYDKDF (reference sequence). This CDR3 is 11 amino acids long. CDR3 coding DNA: TGTGCCACGAGGGGGAACGCTGAAGCTTTCTTT. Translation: CATRGNAEAFF.

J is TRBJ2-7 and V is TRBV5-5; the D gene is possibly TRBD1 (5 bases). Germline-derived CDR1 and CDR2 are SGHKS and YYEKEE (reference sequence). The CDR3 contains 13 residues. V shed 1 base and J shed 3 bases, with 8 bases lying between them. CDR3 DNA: TGTGCCAGCAGCTTGAGACAGAACTACGAGCAGTACTTC. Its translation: CASSLRQNYEQYF.

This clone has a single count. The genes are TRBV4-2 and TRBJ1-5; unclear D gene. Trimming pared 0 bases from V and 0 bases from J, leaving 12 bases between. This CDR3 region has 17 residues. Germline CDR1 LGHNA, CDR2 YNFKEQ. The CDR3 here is CASSQDPVNLSNQPQHF. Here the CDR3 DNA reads TGTGCCAGCAGCCAAGATCCGGTAAACCTTAGCAATCAGCCCCAGCATTTT.

CDR3 nucleotides: TGTGCCAGCAGTTACACAGGGGCTCGGTGGCTGTTTTTT. Translating it yields CASSYTGARWLFF. The chain links TRBV6-2 or TRBV6-3 to TRBJ1-4; 7 bases match TRBD1. Unmatched junction bases numbered 8, after V lost 2 bases and J lost 14 bases. The CDR3 runs to 13 residues. The germline CDR1 and CDR2 sequences are MNHEY and SVGEGT.

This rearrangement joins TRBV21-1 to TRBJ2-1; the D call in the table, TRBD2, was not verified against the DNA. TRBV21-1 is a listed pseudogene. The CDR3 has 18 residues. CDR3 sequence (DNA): TGTGCCAGCACCGGACTAGCGGGATCATGTACGTGTGACAATGAGCAGTTCTTC. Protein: CASTGLAGSCTCDNEQFF.

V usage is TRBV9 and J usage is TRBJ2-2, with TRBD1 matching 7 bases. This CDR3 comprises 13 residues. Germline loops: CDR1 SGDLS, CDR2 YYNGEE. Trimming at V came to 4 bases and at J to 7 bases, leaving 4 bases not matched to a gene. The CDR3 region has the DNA TGTGCCAGCAGCAAGCAGGGGGTCGGGGAGCTGTTTTTT. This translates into CASSKQGVGELFF.

Written as DNA, the CDR3 is TGCGCCAGCAGTCCCCAGGGCGGAAAACTGTTTTTT. Amino acid sequence: CASSPQGGKLFF. This chain connects TRBV10-2 to TRBJ1-4, with D perhaps matching TRBD1 (5 bases). CDR1 is WSHSY and CDR2 is SAAADI in the germline V gene. V shed 5 bases and J shed 10 bases, with 11 bases lying between them. The CDR3 totals 12 residues.

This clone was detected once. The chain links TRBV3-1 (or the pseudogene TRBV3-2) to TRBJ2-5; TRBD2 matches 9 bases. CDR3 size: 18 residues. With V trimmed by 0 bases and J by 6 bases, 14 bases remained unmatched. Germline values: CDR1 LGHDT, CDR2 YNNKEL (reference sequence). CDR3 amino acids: CASSQDVISGSFKKTQYF. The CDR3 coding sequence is TGTGCCAGCAGCCAAGATGTAATTAGCGGGAGTTTCAAAAAGACCCAGTACTTC.

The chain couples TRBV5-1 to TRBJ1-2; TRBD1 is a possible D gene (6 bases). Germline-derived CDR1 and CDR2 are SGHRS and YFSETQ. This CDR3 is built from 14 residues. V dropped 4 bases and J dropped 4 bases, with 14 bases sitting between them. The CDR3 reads CASSLLQGSYGYTF. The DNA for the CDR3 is TGCGCCAGCAGCCTACTACAGGGAAGCTATGGCTACACCTTC.

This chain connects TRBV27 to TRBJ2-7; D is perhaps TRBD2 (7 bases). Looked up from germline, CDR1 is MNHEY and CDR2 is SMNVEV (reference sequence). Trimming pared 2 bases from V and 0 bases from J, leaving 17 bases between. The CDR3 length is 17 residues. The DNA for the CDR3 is TGTGCCAGCAGTTTAAGGGGGAGGGCGGATAGCTCCTACGAGCAGTACTTC. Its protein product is CASSLRGRADSSYEQYF.

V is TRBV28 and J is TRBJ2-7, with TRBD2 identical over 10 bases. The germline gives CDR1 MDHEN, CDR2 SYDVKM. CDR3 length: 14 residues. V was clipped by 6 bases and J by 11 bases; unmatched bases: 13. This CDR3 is CASSRSGGAPREYF. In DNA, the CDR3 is TGTGCCAGCAGCCGCAGCGGGGGGGCTCCTAGAGAGTACTTC.

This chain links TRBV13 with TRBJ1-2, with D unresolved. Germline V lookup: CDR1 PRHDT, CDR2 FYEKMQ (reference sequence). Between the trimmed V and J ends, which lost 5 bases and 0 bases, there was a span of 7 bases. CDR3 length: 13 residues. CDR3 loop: CASSPLANYGYTF. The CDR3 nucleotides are TGTGCCAGCAGCCCCTTAGCTAACTATGGCTACACCTTC.

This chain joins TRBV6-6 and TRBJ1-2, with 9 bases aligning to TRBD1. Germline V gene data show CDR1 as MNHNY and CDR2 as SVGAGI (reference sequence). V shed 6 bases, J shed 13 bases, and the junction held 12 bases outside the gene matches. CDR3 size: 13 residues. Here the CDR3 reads CASSQKDRGGFTF. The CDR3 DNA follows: TGTGCCAGCAGCCAGAAGGACAGGGGTGGGTTCACCTTC.

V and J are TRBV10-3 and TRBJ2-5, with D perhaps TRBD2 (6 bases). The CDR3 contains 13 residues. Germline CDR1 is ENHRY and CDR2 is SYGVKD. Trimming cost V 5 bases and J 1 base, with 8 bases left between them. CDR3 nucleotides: TGTGCCATCAGTCGGGACTCCCAAGAGACCCAGTACTTC. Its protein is CAISRDSQETQYF.

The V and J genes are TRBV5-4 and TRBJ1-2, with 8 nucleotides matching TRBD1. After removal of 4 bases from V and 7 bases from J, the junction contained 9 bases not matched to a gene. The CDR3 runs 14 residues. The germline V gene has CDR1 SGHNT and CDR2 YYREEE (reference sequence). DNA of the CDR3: TGTGCCAGCAGCCACGAAGGACAGGGCTTTGGCTACACCTTC. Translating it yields CASSHEGQGFGYTF.

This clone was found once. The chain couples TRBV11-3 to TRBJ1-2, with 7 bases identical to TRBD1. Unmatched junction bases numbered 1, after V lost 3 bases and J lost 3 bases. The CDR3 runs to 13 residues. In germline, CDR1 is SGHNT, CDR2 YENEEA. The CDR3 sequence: CASSLGTDYGYTF. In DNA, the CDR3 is TGTGCCAGCAGCTTGGGGACAGACTATGGCTACACCTTC.

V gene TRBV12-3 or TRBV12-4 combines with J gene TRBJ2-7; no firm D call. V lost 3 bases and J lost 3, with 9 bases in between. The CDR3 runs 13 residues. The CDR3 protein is CASSFGRFYEQYF. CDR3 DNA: TGTGCCAGCAGTTTTGGCAGGTTCTACGAGCAGTACTTC.